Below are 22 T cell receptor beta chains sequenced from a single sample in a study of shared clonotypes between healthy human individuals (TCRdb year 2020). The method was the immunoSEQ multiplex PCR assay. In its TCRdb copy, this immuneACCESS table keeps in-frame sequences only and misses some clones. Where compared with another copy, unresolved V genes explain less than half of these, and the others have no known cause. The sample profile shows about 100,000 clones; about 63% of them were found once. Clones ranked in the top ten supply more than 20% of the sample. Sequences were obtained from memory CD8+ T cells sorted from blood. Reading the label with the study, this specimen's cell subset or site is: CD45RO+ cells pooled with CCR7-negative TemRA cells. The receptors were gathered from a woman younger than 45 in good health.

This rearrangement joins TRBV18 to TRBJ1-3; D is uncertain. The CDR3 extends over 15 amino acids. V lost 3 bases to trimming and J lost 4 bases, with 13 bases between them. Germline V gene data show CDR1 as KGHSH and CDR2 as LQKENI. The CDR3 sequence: CASSPTRGNGNTIYF. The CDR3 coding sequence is TGTGCCAGCTCACCTACGCGCGGGAACGGAAACACCATATATTTT.

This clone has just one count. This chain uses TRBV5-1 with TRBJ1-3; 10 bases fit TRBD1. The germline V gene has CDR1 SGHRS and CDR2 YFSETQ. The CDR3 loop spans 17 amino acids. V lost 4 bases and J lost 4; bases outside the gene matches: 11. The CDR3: CASSPGTGDKAGNTIYF. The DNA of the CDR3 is TGCGCCAGCAGCCCCGGGACAGGGGACAAGGCGGGAAACACCATATATTTT.

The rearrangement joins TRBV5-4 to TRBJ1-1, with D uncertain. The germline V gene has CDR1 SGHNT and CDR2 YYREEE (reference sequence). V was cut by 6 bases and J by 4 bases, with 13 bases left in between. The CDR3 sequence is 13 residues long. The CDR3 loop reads CASTGSAGTEAFF. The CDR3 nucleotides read TGTGCCAGCACCGGAAGTGCGGGCACTGAAGCTTTCTTT.

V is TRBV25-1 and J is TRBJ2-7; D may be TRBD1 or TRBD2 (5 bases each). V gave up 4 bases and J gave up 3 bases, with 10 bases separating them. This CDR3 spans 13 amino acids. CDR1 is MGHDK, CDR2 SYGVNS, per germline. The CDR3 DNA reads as TGTGCCAGCAGTGGGGACGGGATCTACGAGCAGTACTTC. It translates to CASSGDGIYEQYF.

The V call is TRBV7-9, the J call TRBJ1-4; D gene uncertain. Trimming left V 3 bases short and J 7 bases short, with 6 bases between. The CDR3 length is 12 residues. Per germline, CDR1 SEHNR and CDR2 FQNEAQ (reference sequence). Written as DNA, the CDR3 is TGTGCCAGCAGCTTTCGTGGTGAAAAACTGTTTTTT. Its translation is CASSFRGEKLFF.

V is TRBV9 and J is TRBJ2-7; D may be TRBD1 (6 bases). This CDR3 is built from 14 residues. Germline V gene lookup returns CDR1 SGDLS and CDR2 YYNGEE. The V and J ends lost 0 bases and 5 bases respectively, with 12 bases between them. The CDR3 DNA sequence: TGTGCCAGCAGCGTAGGTGGGGGCGGTCACGAGCAGTACTTC. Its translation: CASSVGGGGHEQYF.

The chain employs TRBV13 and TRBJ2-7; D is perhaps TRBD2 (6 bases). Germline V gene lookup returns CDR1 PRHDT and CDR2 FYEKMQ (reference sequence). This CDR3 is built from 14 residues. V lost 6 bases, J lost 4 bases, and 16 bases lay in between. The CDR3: CASSESSVNYEQYF. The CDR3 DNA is TGTGCCAGCAGTGAGTCTAGCGTAAATTACGAGCAGTACTTC. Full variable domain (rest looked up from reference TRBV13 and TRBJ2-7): AAGVIQSPRHLIKEKRETATLKCYPIPRHDTVYWYQQGPGQDPQFLISFYEKMQSDKGSIPDRFSAQQFSDYHSELNMSSLELGDSALYFCASSESSVNYEQYFGPGTRLTVT.

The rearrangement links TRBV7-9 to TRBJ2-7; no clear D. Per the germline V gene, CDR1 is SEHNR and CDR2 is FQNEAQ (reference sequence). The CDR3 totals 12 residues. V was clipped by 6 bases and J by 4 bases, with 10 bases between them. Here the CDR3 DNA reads TGTGCCAGCAGTATTGGGGTTTACGAGCAGTACTTC. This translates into CASSIGVYEQYF.

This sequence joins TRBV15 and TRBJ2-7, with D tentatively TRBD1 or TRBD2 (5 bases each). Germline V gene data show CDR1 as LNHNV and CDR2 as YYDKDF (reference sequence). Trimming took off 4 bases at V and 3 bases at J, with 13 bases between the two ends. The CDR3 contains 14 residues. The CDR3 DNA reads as TGTGCCACCAGCACCCGGGACGGAGACTACGAGCAGTACTTC. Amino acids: CATSTRDGDYEQYF.

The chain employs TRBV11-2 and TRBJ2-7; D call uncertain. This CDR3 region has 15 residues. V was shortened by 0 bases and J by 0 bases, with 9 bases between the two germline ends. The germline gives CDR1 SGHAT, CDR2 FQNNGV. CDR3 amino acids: CASSLDATASYEQYF. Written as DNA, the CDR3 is TGTGCCAGCAGCTTAGATGCGACCGCCTCCTACGAGCAGTACTTC.

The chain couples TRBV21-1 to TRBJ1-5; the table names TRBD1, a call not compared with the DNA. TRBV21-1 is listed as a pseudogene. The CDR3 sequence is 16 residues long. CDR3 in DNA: TGTGCCAGCAGCACAAGACAGGCCTATAGCAATCAGCCCCAGCATTTT. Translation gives CASSTRQAYSNQPQHF.

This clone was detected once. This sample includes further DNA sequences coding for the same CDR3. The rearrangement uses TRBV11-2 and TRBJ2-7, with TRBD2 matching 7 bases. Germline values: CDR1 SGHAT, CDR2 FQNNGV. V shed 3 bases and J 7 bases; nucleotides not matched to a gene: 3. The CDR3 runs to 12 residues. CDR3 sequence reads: CASSLAGGEQYF. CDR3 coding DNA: TGTGCCAGCAGCTTGGCCGGGGGGGAGCAGTACTTC.

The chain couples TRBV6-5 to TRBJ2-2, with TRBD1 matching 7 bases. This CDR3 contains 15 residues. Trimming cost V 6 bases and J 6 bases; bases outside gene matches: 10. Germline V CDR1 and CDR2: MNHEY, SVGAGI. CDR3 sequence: CASRNRGRVSGELFF. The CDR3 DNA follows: TGTGCCAGCAGGAACAGGGGTCGGGTGTCCGGGGAGCTGTTTTTT.

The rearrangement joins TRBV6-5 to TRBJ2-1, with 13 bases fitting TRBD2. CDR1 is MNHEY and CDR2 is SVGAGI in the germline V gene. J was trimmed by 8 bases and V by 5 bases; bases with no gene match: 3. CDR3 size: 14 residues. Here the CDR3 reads CASSDGLAGDEQFF. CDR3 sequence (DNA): TGTGCCAGCAGTGACGGACTAGCGGGAGATGAGCAGTTCTTC.

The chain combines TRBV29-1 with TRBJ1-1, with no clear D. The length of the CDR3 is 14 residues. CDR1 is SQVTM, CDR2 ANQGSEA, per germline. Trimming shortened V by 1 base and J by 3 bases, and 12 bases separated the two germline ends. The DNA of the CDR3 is TGCAGCGTTGAAGCCGCCCCTGGGGACACTGAAGCTTTCTTT. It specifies CSVEAAPGDTEAFF.

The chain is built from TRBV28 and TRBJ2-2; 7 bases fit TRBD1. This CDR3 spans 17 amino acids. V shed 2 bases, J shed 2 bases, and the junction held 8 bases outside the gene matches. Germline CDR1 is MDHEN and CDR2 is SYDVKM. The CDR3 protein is CASSLPRDSQNTGELFF. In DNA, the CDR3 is TGTGCCAGCAGTTTACCTCGGGACAGCCAAAACACCGGGGAGCTGTTTTTT.

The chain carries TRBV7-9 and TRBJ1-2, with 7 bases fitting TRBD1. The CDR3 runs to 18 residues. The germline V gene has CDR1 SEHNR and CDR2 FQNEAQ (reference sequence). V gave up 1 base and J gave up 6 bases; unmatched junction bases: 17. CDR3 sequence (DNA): TGTGCCAGCAGCTTAGTGAAAGTGGCCAGGAGGGGGCTTGATGGCTACACCTTC. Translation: CASSLVKVARRGLDGYTF.

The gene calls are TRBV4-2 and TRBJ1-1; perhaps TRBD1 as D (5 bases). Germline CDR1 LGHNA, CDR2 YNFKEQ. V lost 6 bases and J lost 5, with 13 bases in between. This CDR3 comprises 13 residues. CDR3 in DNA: TGTGCCAGCAGGTCGGGGGTAAGGACTGAAGCTTTCTTT. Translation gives CASRSGVRTEAFF.

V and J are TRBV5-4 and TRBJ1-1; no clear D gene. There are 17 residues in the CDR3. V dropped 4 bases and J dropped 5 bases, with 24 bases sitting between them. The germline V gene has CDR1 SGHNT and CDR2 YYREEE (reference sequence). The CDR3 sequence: CASSPDTEGGLRTEAFF. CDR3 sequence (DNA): TGTGCCAGCAGCCCCGATACGGAGGGTGGGTTGAGGACTGAAGCTTTCTTT.

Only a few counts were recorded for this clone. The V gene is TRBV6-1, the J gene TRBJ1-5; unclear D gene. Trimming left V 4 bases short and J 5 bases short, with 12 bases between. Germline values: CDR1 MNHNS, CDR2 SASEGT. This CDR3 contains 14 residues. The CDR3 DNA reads TGTGCCAGCAGTGCGGCCTTTGGCGATCAGCCCCAGCATTTT. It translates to CASSAAFGDQPQHF.

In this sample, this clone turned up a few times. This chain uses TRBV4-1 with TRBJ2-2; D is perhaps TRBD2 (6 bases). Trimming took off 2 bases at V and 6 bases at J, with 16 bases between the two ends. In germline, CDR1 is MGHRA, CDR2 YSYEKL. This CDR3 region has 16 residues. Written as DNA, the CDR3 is TGCGCCAGCAGCCAAACGGCGGTGGCGGGACCCGGGGAGCTGTTTTTT. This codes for CASSQTAVAGPGELFF.

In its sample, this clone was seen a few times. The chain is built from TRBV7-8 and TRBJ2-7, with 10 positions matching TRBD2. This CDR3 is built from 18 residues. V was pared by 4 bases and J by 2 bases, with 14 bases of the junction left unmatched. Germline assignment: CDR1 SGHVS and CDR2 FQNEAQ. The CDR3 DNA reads TGTGCCAGCAGCTCAGACGATCACACTAGCGGGACTACCTACGAGCAGTACTTC. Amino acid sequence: CASSSDDHTSGTTYEQYF.